The next 31 T cell receptor beta chains were all read from a single sample in a study of T cells after yellow fever vaccination. TCRdb redid the calling of the 5' RACE reads with MiXCR, one entry per CDR3 protein. This sample has some 350,000 distinct CDR3 sequences, with about 4% found just once. Sequencing used PBMCs, obtained 5 days after the yellow fever booster vaccination. These receptors originate from a man younger than 35 who received the YFV17D yellow fever vaccine.

This chain joins TRBV7-2 and TRBJ1-3; D not resolved. Looked up from germline, CDR1 is SGHTA and CDR2 is FQGNSA. The germline V and J ends were trimmed by 1 base and 0 bases, with 7 bases remaining between them. The CDR3 contains 15 residues. The CDR3 here is CASSLVAYSGNTIYF. The DNA for the CDR3 is TGTGCCAGCAGCTTAGTAGCCTACTCTGGAAACACCATATATTTT. Supplemented by reference TRBV7-2 and TRBJ1-3, the full variable domain reads GAGVSQSPSNKVTEKGKDVELRCDPISGHTALYWYRQSLGQGLEFLIYFQGNSAPDKSGLPSDRFSAERTGGSVSTLTIQRTQQEDSAVYLCASSLVAYSGNTIYFGEGSWLTVV.

This clonotype was seen just once. The chain couples TRBV7-6 to TRBJ2-3, with TRBD1 identical over 9 bases. Germline CDR1 and CDR2: SGHVS and FNYEAQ. The CDR3 runs to 15 residues. The V and J ends lost 6 bases and 2 bases, in that order; junction bases with no gene match: 6. CDR3 in amino acids: CASRQQGANTDTQYF. CDR3 sequence (DNA): TGTGCCAGCAGGCAACAGGGGGCGAACACAGATACGCAGTATTTT.

V usage is TRBV12-3 or TRBV12-4 and J usage is TRBJ1-1; perhaps TRBD1 as D (5 bases). Trimming took 6 bases from V and 1 from J, leaving 12 bases between them. The CDR3 consists of 14 residues. The CDR3 is CASSSIRGNTEAFF. In DNA form, the CDR3 reads TGTGCCAGCAGCTCAATAAGGGGGAACACTGAAGCTTTCTTT.

Many counts were recorded for this clonotype. The V gene is TRBV7-2, the J gene TRBJ2-5, with 9 bases matching TRBD1. Germline V gene lookup returns CDR1 SGHTA and CDR2 FQGNSA. CDR3 length equals 15 residues. With 0 bases clipped from V and 3 bases from J, the junction kept 2 bases outside the gene matches. CDR3 in amino acids: CASSLAGTGKETQYF. DNA for the CDR3: TGTGCCAGCAGCTTAGCGGGGACAGGGAAAGAGACCCAGTACTTC.

The table lists this clonotype with many counts. V and J are TRBV5-1 and TRBJ1-4; D is unclear. The germline V and J ends were trimmed by 0 bases and 3 bases, with 6 bases remaining between them. Germline V CDR1 and CDR2: SGHRS, YFSETQ. CDR3 length: 14 amino acids. The DNA for the CDR3 is TGCGCCAGCAGCTTGGGCCAGGCTAATGAAAAACTGTTTTTT. Translation: CASSLGQANEKLFF.

The CDR3 nucleotides read TGTGCCAGTAGTCGGACAAGCTCCTACAATGAGCAGTTCTTC. Its protein is CASSRTSSYNEQFF. The chain joins TRBV19 to TRBJ2-1, with TRBD1 as a possible D gene (5 bases). Trimming took 5 bases from V and 0 from J, leaving 8 bases between them. Germline CDR1 reads LNHDA; CDR2 reads SQIVND (reference sequence). The CDR3 is made up of 14 amino acids.

This clonotype showed up many times. The genes are TRBV7-9 and TRBJ1-1; D is unclear. Germline CDR1 is SEHNR and CDR2 is FQNEAQ (reference sequence). The CDR3 covers 12 residues. V was cut by 3 bases and J by 11 bases, with 13 bases left in between. The CDR3 spells CASSFLGVAAFF. The DNA of the CDR3 is TGTGCCAGCAGCTTTCTTGGGGTTGCGGCTTTCTTT.

The table lists this clonotype with many counts. This chain uses TRBV5-1 with TRBJ1-5, with 11 bases lining up with TRBD1. This CDR3 is 19 amino acids long. V trimming: 0 bases; J trimming: 4 bases; junction bases outside the gene matches: 12. Germline values: CDR1 SGHRS, CDR2 YFSETQ. For the CDR3, the DNA is TGCGCCAGCAGCTTGGTTCGGGACAGGGGGTCAATTGGTAATCAGCCCCAGCATTTT. It translates to CASSLVRDRGSIGNQPQHF.

The CDR3 coding sequence is TGTGCCAGCAGCCCTGAGCAGGGGGAGCTGTTTTTT. Translation: CASSPEQGELFF. The chain has TRBV7-3 and TRBJ2-2; D ambiguous. Germline CDR1 reads SGHTA; CDR2 reads FQGTGA. Deletions cut 5 bases from V and 8 bases from J, with 9 bases between. The CDR3 sequence is 12 residues long.

This clonotype came up many times. The chain is built from TRBV5-5 and TRBJ1-2; no definite D call. The germline V gene encodes CDR1 SGHKS and CDR2 YYEKEE (reference sequence). Trimming took off 0 bases at V and 1 base at J, with 7 bases between the two ends. The CDR3 totals 14 residues. The CDR3 DNA reads as TGTGCCAGCAGCTTGGTAGTGGTTAACTATGGCTACACCTTC. This codes for CASSLVVVNYGYTF.

The CDR3 protein is CATSGGGSGTQYF. In DNA form, the CDR3 reads TGTGCCACCTCCGGGGGGGGGAGTGGTACGCAGTATTTT. The gene calls are TRBV24-1 and TRBJ2-3, with 8 bases that match TRBD2. This CDR3 contains 13 residues. V was pared by 9 bases and J by 8 bases, with 9 bases of the junction left unmatched. CDR1 is KGHDR and CDR2 is SFDVKD in the germline V gene.

This clonotype was seen only a few times. The rearrangement joins TRBV11-2 to TRBJ1-5, with 10 bases fitting TRBD1. After removal of 5 bases from V and 4 bases from J, the junction contained 8 bases not matched to a gene. The CDR3 is made up of 16 amino acids. The germline gives CDR1 SGHAT, CDR2 FQNNGV. The chain's CDR3 is CASSPGTGATNQPQHF. For the CDR3, the DNA is TGTGCCAGCAGCCCCGGGACAGGGGCTACAAATCAGCCCCAGCATTTT.

This clonotype showed up just a few times. The chain employs TRBV28 and TRBJ1-5; 7 nucleotides match TRBD1. The CDR3 is made up of 15 amino acids. CDR1 MDHEN and CDR2 SYDVKM come from the germline V gene. With V trimmed by 6 bases and J by 6 bases, 11 bases remained unmatched. CDR3 sequence (DNA): TGTGCCAGCAGGACTACAGGGGTCGGCGGTCAGCCCCAGCATTTT. Translated: CASRTTGVGGQPQHF.

This clonotype was recorded a few times. V usage is TRBV5-1 and J usage is TRBJ2-5; 8 bases align to TRBD2. The CDR3 has 16 residues. After removal of 1 base from V and 5 bases from J, the junction contained 10 bases not matched to a gene. Germline CDR1 reads SGHRS; CDR2 reads YFSETQ. The CDR3 bases are TGCGCCAGCAGCTTGACAAAGGCGGGGGGTACGGAGACCCAGTACTTC. It encodes CASSLTKAGGTETQYF. Variable domain in full (rest from reference TRBV5-1 and TRBJ2-5): KAGVTQTPRYLIKTRGQQVTLSCSPISGHRSVSWYQQTPGQGLQFLFEYFSETQRNKGNFPGRFSGRQFSNSRSEMNVSTLELGDSALYLCASSLTKAGGTETQYFGPGTRLLVL.

This clonotype was counted a few times. The rearrangement links TRBV6-2 or TRBV6-3 to TRBJ1-1; TRBD1 matches at 9 bases. The CDR3 runs to 13 residues. Germline assignment: CDR1 MNHEY and CDR2 SVGEGT. Trimming removed 9 bases from V and 6 bases from J; junction bases left unmatched: 8. The CDR3 DNA follows: TGTGCCAGTTACAGGGGGCAAGGCGCTGAAGCTTTCTTT. Encoded protein: CASYRGQGAEAFF.

This clonotype was seen many times. The V call is TRBV9, the J call TRBJ2-2; D ambiguous. V shed 4 bases and J shed 0 bases, with 4 bases lying between them. Germline V lookup: CDR1 SGDLS, CDR2 YYNGEE. There are 13 residues in the CDR3. The CDR3 DNA reads TGTGCCAGCAGCTCGACGAACACCGGGGAGCTGTTTTTT. Protein sequence: CASSSTNTGELFF.

The chain uses TRBV12-3 or TRBV12-4 and TRBJ2-2, with unresolved D. Deletions cut 2 bases from V and 6 bases from J, with 7 bases between. This CDR3 region has 13 residues. The CDR3 is CASSLWDSGELFF. In nucleotides, the CDR3 is TGTGCCAGCAGTTTATGGGATTCCGGGGAGCTGTTTTTT.

This clonotype was picked up many times. The genes are TRBV20-1 and TRBJ2-6; D gene unclear. The CDR3 sequence is 12 residues long. The germline V gene encodes CDR1 DFQATT and CDR2 SNEGSKA (reference sequence). CDR3 in DNA: TGCGTGGGAAGCTCTGGGGCCAACGTCCTGACTTTC. The encoded protein is CVGSSGANVLTF.

This clonotype was recorded many times. This chain connects TRBV29-1 to TRBJ1-1, with a tentative D call TRBD1 (5 bases). CDR3 length equals 13 residues. Deletions cut 4 bases from V and 4 bases from J, with 13 bases between. Germline CDR1 reads SQVTM; CDR2 reads ANQGSEA. CDR3 protein: CSVGGGAGTEAFF. CDR3 DNA: TGCAGCGTTGGGGGTGGGGCCGGCACTGAAGCTTTCTTT.

This clonotype was detected only a few times. The chain has TRBV7-8 and TRBJ2-5, with D hard to call. Germline V gives CDR1 SGHVS, CDR2 FQNEAQ. V lost 0 bases, J lost 5 bases, and 7 bases lay in between. This CDR3 is built from 13 residues. CDR3 DNA: TGTGCCAGCAGCTTAGCGGAGTTTGAGACCCAGTACTTC. Its translation: CASSLAEFETQYF.

The chain uses TRBV4-3 and TRBJ2-2; 7 bases match TRBD2. V was clipped by 5 bases and J by 0 bases; unmatched bases: 12. The CDR3 contains 18 residues. Germline values: CDR1 LGHNA, CDR2 YSLEER. The CDR3 protein is CASSSDFTGGSNTGELFF. The CDR3 DNA sequence: TGCGCCAGCAGCTCCGATTTTACCGGGGGGTCGAACACCGGGGAGCTGTTTTTT.

The chain couples TRBV19 to TRBJ1-2; D might be TRBD1 (5 bases). Germline V lookup: CDR1 LNHDA, CDR2 SQIVND (reference sequence). Trimming shortened V by 1 base and J by 0 bases, and 6 bases separated the two germline ends. This CDR3 comprises 14 residues. For the CDR3, the DNA is TGTGCCAGTAGTATAGGGGGACCTAACTATGGCTACACCTTC. It specifies CASSIGGPNYGYTF.

This chain connects TRBV6-1 to TRBJ2-1; 7 nucleotides agree with TRBD2. The junction had 7 bases not matched to a gene; V was cut back by 6 bases and J by 8 bases. The CDR3 runs 13 residues. Germline CDR1 MNHNS, CDR2 SASEGT. The CDR3 sequence: CASRASGGYEQFF. As DNA, the CDR3 is TGTGCCAGCAGGGCTAGCGGAGGGTATGAGCAGTTCTTC.

This clonotype came up many times. CDR3 amino acids: CASSSDIQETQYF. The CDR3 DNA sequence: TGTGCCAGCAGCTCGGACATCCAAGAGACCCAGTACTTC. The chain links TRBV7-7 to TRBJ2-5; TRBD1 might be the D (5 bases). The V gene lost 4 bases and the J gene lost 1 base, with 7 bases spanning the gap. Germline lookup yields CDR1 SSHAT and CDR2 FNYEAQ (reference sequence). This CDR3 contains 13 residues.

The rearrangement joins TRBV6-2 or TRBV6-3 to TRBJ1-5; D not resolved. Germline V lookup: CDR1 MNHEY, CDR2 SVGEGT. V lost 6 bases to trimming and J lost 4 bases, with 13 bases between them. The CDR3 totals 14 residues. The CDR3 bases are TGTGCCAGCAGCCCTCGGACGGAGAATCAGCCCCAGCATTTT. This sequence encodes CASSPRTENQPQHF.

This clonotype was counted only a few times. The chain employs TRBV3-1 and TRBJ2-1; no reliable D call. The CDR3 sequence is 14 residues long. V was pared by 1 base and J by 5 bases, with 9 bases between. The germline gives CDR1 LGHDT, CDR2 YNNKEL (reference sequence). This CDR3 reads CASSQGWQNNEQFF. CDR3 nucleotides: TGTGCCAGCAGCCAAGGGTGGCAGAACAATGAGCAGTTCTTC.

This clonotype was detected many times. J is TRBJ1-5 and V is TRBV4-3, with D maybe TRBD1 (6 bases). The CDR3 length is 15 residues. V lost 0 bases and J 1 base, leaving 7 bases between the germline ends. Germline CDR1 LGHNA, CDR2 YSLEER. CDR3 residues: CASSQDRGSNQPQHF. CDR3 bases: TGCGCCAGCAGCCAAGACAGGGGCAGCAATCAGCCCCAGCATTTT.

This clonotype came up many times. The chain carries TRBV7-2 and TRBJ1-1; 10 nucleotides align to TRBD1. CDR1 SGHTA and CDR2 FQGNSA come from the germline V gene. V lost 5 bases and J lost 1; bases outside the gene matches: 4. The CDR3 is made up of 15 amino acids. CDR3 sequence reads: CASSPWTGGNTEAFF. The CDR3 bases are TGTGCCAGCAGCCCGTGGACAGGGGGGAACACTGAAGCTTTCTTT. Filled out from reference TRBV7-2 and TRBJ1-1, the complete variable domain reads GAGVSQSPSNKVTEKGKDVELRCDPISGHTALYWYRQSLGQGLEFLIYFQGNSAPDKSGLPSDRFSAERTGGSVSTLTIQRTQQEDSAVYLCASSPWTGGNTEAFFGQGTRLTVV.

This clonotype was counted between two and nine times. The chain carries TRBV20-1 and TRBJ2-3, with TRBD1 identical over 8 bases. This CDR3 region has 14 residues. CDR1 and CDR2 from the germline V gene are DFQATT and SNEGSKA (reference sequence). Unmatched junction bases numbered 7, after V lost 4 bases and J lost 4 bases. The CDR3 spells CSATGTGPADTQYF. For the CDR3, the DNA is TGCAGTGCTACCGGGACAGGTCCTGCAGATACGCAGTATTTT.

The genes are TRBV5-6 and TRBJ1-5; D call uncertain. This CDR3 comprises 12 residues. Trimming removed 3 bases at V and 5 bases at J, with 6 bases between. The germline V gene encodes CDR1 SGHDT and CDR2 YYEEEE. CDR3 residues: CASSSWDQPQHF. CDR3 bases: TGTGCCAGCAGCTCCTGGGATCAGCCCCAGCATTTT.

The V call is TRBV13, the J call TRBJ1-5; 11 bases line up with TRBD1. The CDR3 sequence is 16 residues long. Germline CDR1 reads PRHDT; CDR2 reads FYEKMQ (reference sequence). The V segment lost 2 bases and the J segment 6 bases; nucleotides outside the gene matches: 6. The CDR3 DNA follows: TGTGCCAGCAGCTTAAGCCGGGACAGGGGGGTTCAGCCCCAGCATTTT. Translated: CASSLSRDRGVQPQHF.